What follows are 17 T cell receptor beta chains derived from one specimen sequenced in a study of cytotoxic CD8 clonotypes in ibrutinib-treated CLL. The protocol was immunoSEQ multiplex PCR, while the TCRdb copy is restricted to in-frame clones and leaves out a portion. The data contain some 150,000 clones, roughly three quarters of them singletons. Here the sequenced sample was PBMCs, taken after 24 months of ibrutinib treatment. The receptors shown here come from a human donor with chronic lymphocytic leukemia.

The chain combines TRBV7-2 with TRBJ2-5, with 8 bases identical to TRBD1. Trimming removed 5 bases from V and 0 bases from J; junction bases left unmatched: 2. Germline CDR1 is SGHTA and CDR2 is FQGNSA. This CDR3 is built from 14 residues. CDR3 region: CASSTGGYQETQYF. The CDR3 nucleotides read TGTGCCAGCAGCACAGGGGGGTACCAAGAGACCCAGTACTTC.

The V gene is TRBV2, the J gene TRBJ2-5; D is unresolved. The CDR3 contains 12 residues. The V gene's germline CDR1 is SNHLY and CDR2 FYNNEI. With 4 bases removed from V and 5 bases from J, the gap between germline ends came to 8 bases. CDR3 sequence reads: CASSGGLETQYF. The CDR3 nucleotides are TGTGCCAGCAGTGGGGGTTTGGAGACCCAGTACTTC.

The rearrangement links TRBV7-9 to TRBJ1-5; TRBD1 matches 7 bases. This CDR3 spans 15 amino acids. With V trimmed by 5 bases and J by 3 bases, 7 bases remained unmatched. The germline gives CDR1 SEHNR, CDR2 FQNEAQ (reference sequence). Here the CDR3 DNA reads TGTGCCAGCAGCCCCGGGACAGACTCCAATCAGCCCCAGCATTTT. Its translation is CASSPGTDSNQPQHF. The complete variable domain, with remaining parts taken from reference TRBV7-9 and TRBJ1-5, reads DTGVSQNPRHKITKRGQNVTFRCDPISEHNRLYWYRQTLGQGPEFLTYFQNEAQLEKSRLLSDRFSAERPKGSFSTLEIQRTEQGDSAMYLCASSPGTDSNQPQHFGDGTRLSIL.

The gene calls are TRBV9 and TRBJ2-7; D is possibly TRBD1 or TRBD2 (6 bases each). CDR1 is SGDLS and CDR2 is YYNGEE in the germline V gene. V shed 4 bases and J shed 7 bases, with 21 bases lying between them. This CDR3 has 15 amino acids. As DNA, the CDR3 is TGTGCCAGCAGCCCTAGTGGAACGGGGGCGGGTGAGCAGTACTTC. Protein: CASSPSGTGAGEQYF.

The chain carries TRBV28 and TRBJ2-3; possibly TRBD1 or TRBD2 for D (5 bases each). The CDR3 is 13 amino acids. V lost 3 bases, J lost 2 bases, and 6 bases lay in between. CDR1 is MDHEN, CDR2 SYDVKM, per germline. This CDR3 is CASSFGTTDTQYF. CDR3 in DNA: TGTGCCAGCAGTTTTGGGACCACAGATACGCAGTATTTT.

Only one count was recorded for this clone. The chain has TRBV6-1 and TRBJ1-4; perhaps TRBD1 as D (6 bases). The V and J ends lost 0 bases and 7 bases respectively, with 15 bases between them. Germline CDR1 is MNHNS and CDR2 is SASEGT. This CDR3 is 16 amino acids long. CDR3 coding DNA: TGTGCCAGCAGTGAAGCTTGGCAGGGGCGGGCTGAAAAACTGTTTTTT. This translates into CASSEAWQGRAEKLFF.

The V gene is TRBV5-1, the J gene TRBJ2-2; maybe TRBD2 (5 bases). The V and J ends lost 1 base and 7 bases respectively, with 11 bases between them. Germline CDR1 is SGHRS and CDR2 is YFSETQ. CDR3 size: 14 residues. CDR3 residues: CASSLTGVGGELFF. CDR3 DNA sequence: TGCGCCAGCAGCTTGACCGGGGTTGGCGGGGAGCTGTTTTTT.

This chain links TRBV30 with TRBJ2-3, with D possibly called TRBD1 or TRBD2 (5 bases each). CDR1 is GTSNPN, CDR2 SVGIG, per germline (reference sequence). This CDR3 is built from 14 residues. Trimming pared 4 bases from V and 4 bases from J, leaving 15 bases between. The CDR3 coding sequence is TGTGCCTGGATATCTGGGCTGGGGGCAGATACGCAGTATTTT. Translated: CAWISGLGADTQYF.

For the CDR3, the DNA is TGCGCCAGCTCCCGCACCCCCCCGGCTAGCGGGAGCCAAGAGACCCAGTACTTC. Residues: CASSRTPPASGSQETQYF. The chain carries TRBV5-1 and TRBJ2-5; 10 bases align to TRBD2. J lost 1 base, V lost 7 bases, and 16 bases had no gene match. Germline-derived CDR1 and CDR2 are SGHRS and YFSETQ. The CDR3 is 18 residues long.

The chain recombines TRBV7-9 with TRBJ2-2, with 7 nucleotides matching TRBD2. J was trimmed by 5 bases and V by 5 bases; bases with no gene match: 8. CDR1 is SEHNR and CDR2 is FQNEAQ in the germline V gene (reference sequence). The CDR3 loop spans 15 amino acids. CDR3 coding DNA: TGTGCCAGCAGCCCAACTAGCGCGACTACCGGGGAGCTGTTTTTT. Encoded protein: CASSPTSATTGELFF.

V gene TRBV4-3 combines with J gene TRBJ1-2; D uncertain. There are 15 residues in the CDR3. V was cut by 3 bases and J by 1 base, with 12 bases left in between. The germline V gene has CDR1 LGHNA and CDR2 YSLEER. The CDR3 DNA reads TGCGCCAGCAGCCACCGAGCAGCCTATAACTATGGCTACACCTTC. Encoded protein: CASSHRAAYNYGYTF.

The rearrangement joins TRBV21-1 to TRBJ2-5; the D call of TRBD2 is as the table states it, not checked on the DNA. TRBV21-1 is described as a pseudogene. CDR3 length: 16 residues. CDR3 in amino acids: CASRKRGGRAEETQYF. CDR3 nucleotide sequence: TGTGCCAGCAGGAAACGGGGCGGGAGGGCCGAGGAGACCCAGTACTTC.

This clone was observed a handful of times. The rearrangement joins TRBV19 to TRBJ1-5; TRBD1 matches at 12 bases. This CDR3 spans 16 amino acids. The J segment lost 5 bases and the V segment lost 4 bases, leaving 6 bases of the junction unmatched. In germline, CDR1 is LNHDA, CDR2 SQIVND (reference sequence). The CDR3 nucleotides read TGTGCCAGTAGTACCACCGGGACAGGGGGCTATCAGCCCCAGCATTTT. Amino acid sequence: CASSTTGTGGYQPQHF.

This chain connects TRBV6-5 to TRBJ2-1; D is possibly TRBD1 (5 bases). CDR3 length: 11 residues. Germline V lookup: CDR1 MNHEY, CDR2 SVGAGI. The germline V and J ends were trimmed by 7 bases and 7 bases, with 8 bases remaining between them. The CDR3 DNA follows: TGTGCCAGCAATAGGGGTAATGAGCAGTTCTTC. Encoded protein: CASNRGNEQFF.

This clone was seen a handful of times. This chain connects TRBV6-5 to TRBJ1-4, with 7 bases identical to TRBD1. V lost 6 bases and J lost 8; bases outside the gene matches: 9. Per the germline V gene, CDR1 is MNHEY and CDR2 is SVGAGI. This CDR3 is 14 amino acids long. The CDR3 nucleotides read TGTGCCAGCAGCAAAGGACAGGTTCGAGAAAAACTGTTTTTT. Protein: CASSKGQVREKLFF.

The chain has TRBV5-1 and TRBJ2-1; no clear D. This CDR3 contains 15 residues. V lost 5 bases and J 4 bases, leaving 16 bases between the germline ends. Germline V gene lookup returns CDR1 SGHRS and CDR2 YFSETQ. CDR3 amino acids: CASRVSYNPYNEQFF. The CDR3 bases are TGCGCCAGCAGGGTTTCTTACAACCCTTACAATGAGCAGTTCTTC.

This clone was seen once. This chain joins TRBV4-3 and TRBJ2-7; the match to TRBD1 covers 7 bases. Germline-derived CDR1 and CDR2 are LGHNA and YSLEER. The CDR3 is made up of 13 amino acids. The CDR3 reads CASSQRLGTALRV. CDR3 nucleotides: TGCGCCAGCAGCCAGAGGCTCGGGACAGCCCTGAGGGTC.